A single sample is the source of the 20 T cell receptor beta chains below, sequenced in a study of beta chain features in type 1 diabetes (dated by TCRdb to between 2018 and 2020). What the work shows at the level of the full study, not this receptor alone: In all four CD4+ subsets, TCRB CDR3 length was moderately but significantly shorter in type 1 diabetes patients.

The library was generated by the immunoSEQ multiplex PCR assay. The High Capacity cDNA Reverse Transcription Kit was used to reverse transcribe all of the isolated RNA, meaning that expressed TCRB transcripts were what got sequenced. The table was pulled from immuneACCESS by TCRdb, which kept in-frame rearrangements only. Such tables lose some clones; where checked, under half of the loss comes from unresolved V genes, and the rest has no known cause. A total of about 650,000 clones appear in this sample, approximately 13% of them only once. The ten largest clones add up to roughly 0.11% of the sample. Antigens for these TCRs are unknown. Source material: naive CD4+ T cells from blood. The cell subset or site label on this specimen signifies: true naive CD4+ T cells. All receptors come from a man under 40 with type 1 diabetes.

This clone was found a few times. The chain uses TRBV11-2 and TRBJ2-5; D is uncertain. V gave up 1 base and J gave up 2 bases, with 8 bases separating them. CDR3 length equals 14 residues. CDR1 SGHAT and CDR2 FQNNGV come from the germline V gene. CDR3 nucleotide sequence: TGTGCCAGCAGCTTAGCTTGGCAGCAAGAGACCCAGTACTTC. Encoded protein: CASSLAWQQETQYF.

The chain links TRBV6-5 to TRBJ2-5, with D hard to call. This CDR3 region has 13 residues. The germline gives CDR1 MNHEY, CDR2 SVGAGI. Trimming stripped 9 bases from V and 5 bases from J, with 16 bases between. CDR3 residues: CASRIEYGETQYF. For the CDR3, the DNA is TGTGCCAGTAGGATTGAATATGGGGAGACCCAGTACTTC.

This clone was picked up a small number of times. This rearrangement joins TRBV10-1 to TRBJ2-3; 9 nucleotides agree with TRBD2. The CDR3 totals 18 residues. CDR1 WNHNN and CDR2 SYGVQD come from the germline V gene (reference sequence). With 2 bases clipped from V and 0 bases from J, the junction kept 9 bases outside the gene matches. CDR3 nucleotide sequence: TGCGCCAGCAGTGAGGTAAAGCTAGCGGGAATTAGCACAGATACGCAGTATTTT. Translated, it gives CASSEVKLAGISTDTQYF.

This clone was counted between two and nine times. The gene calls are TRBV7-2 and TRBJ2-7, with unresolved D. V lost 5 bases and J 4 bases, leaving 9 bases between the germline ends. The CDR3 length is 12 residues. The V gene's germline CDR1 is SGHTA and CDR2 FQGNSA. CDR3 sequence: CASSPQKYEQYF. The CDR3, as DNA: TGTGCCAGCAGCCCCCAAAAGTACGAGCAGTACTTC. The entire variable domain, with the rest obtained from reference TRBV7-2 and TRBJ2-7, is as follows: GAGVSQSPSNKVTEKGKDVELRCDPISGHTALYWYRQSLGQGLEFLIYFQGNSAPDKSGLPSDRFSAERTGGSVSTLTIQRTQQEDSAVYLCASSPQKYEQYFGPGTRLTVT.

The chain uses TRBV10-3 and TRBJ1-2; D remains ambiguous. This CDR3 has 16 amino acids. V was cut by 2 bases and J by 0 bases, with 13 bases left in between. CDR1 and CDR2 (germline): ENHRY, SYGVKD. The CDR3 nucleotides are TGTGCCATCAGTGAGCGGCAGCTCCCAACTAACTATGGCTACACCTTC. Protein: CAISERQLPTNYGYTF.

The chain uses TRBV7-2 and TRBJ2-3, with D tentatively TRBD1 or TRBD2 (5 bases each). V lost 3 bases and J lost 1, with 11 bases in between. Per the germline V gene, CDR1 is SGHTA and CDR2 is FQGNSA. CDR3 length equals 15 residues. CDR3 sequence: CASSLAGTRTDTQYF. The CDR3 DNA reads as TGTGCCAGCAGCTTGGCCGGGACCCGCACAGATACGCAGTATTTT.

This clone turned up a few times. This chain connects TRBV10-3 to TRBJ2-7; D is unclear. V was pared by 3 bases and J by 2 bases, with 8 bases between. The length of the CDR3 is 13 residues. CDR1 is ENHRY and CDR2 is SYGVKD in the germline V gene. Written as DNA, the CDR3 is TGTGCCATCAGTGACCGGGTTGCCTACGAGCAGTACTTC. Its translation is CAISDRVAYEQYF.

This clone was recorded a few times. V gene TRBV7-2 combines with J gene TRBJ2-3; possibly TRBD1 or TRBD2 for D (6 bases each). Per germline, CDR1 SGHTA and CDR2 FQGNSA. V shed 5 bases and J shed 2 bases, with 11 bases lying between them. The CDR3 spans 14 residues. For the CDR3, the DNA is TGTGCCAGCAGCGGGGGGCCCACCACAGATACGCAGTATTTT. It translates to CASSGGPTTDTQYF. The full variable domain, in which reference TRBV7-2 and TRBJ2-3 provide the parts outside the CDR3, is GAGVSQSPSNKVTEKGKDVELRCDPISGHTALYWYRQSLGQGLEFLIYFQGNSAPDKSGLPSDRFSAERTGGSVSTLTIQRTQQEDSAVYLCASSGGPTTDTQYFGPGTRLTVL.

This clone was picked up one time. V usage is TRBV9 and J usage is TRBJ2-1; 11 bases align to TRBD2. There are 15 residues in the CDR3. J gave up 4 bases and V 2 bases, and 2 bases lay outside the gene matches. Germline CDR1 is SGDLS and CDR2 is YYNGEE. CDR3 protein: CASSVTSGEYNEQFF. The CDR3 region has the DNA TGTGCCAGCAGCGTGACTAGCGGGGAATACAATGAGCAGTTCTTC.

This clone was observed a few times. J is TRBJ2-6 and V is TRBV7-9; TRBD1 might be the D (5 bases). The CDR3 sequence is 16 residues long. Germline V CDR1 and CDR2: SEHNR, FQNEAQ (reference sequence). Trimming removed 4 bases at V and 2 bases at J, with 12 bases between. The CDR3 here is CASSWGRTPGANVLTF. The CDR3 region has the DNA TGTGCCAGCAGCTGGGGCAGGACACCTGGGGCCAACGTCCTGACTTTC.

The CDR3 DNA reads as TGTGCCAGCAGCCTGGAGAGGGCTCCCCTGGAGACCCAGTACTTC. Its translation: CASSLERAPLETQYF. V is TRBV14 and J is TRBJ2-5; TRBD2 might be the D (5 bases). This CDR3 spans 15 amino acids. Trimming shortened V by 4 bases and J by 5 bases, and 17 bases separated the two germline ends. The V gene's germline CDR1 is SGHDN and CDR2 FVKESK.

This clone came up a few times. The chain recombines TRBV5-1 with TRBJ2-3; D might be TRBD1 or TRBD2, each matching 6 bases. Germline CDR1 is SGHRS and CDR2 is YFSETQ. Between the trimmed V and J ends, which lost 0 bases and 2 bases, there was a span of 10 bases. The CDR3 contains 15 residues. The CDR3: CASSLETGATDTQYF. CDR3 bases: TGCGCCAGCAGCTTGGAGACGGGGGCCACAGATACGCAGTATTTT.

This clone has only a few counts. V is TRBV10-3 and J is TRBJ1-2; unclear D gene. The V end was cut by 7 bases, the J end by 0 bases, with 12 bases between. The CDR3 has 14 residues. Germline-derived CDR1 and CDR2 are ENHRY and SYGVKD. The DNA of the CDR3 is TGTGCCATCACGGAATACAAACCTAACTATGGCTACACCTTC. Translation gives CAITEYKPNYGYTF.

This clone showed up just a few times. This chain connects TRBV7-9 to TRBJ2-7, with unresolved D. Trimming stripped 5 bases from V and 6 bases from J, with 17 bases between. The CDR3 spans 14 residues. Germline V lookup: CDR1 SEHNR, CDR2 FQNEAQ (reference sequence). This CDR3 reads CASSPKAQRSEQYF. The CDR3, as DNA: TGTGCCAGCAGCCCCAAAGCCCAAAGATCCGAGCAGTACTTC.

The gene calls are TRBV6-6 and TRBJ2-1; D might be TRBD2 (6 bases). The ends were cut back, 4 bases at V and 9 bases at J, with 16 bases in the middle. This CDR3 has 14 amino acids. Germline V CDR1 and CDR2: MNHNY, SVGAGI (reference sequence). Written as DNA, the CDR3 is TGTGCCAGCAGTTTGGACTACCTAATGGGTGAGCAGTTCTTC. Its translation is CASSLDYLMGEQFF.

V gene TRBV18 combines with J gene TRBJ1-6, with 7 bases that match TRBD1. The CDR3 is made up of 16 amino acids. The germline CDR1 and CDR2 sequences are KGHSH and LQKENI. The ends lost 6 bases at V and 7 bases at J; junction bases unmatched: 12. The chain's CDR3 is CASSPQGDSGNSPLHF. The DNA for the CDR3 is TGTGCCAGCTCTCCTCAAGGGGACAGTGGGAATTCACCCCTCCACTTT.

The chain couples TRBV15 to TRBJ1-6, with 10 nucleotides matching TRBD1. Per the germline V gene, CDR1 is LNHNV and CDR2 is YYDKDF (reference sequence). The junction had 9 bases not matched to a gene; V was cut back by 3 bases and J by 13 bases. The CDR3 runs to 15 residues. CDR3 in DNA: TGTGCCACCAGCAGCGTGGGACAGGGGCTGGGTCCCCTCCACTTT. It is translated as CATSSVGQGLGPLHF.

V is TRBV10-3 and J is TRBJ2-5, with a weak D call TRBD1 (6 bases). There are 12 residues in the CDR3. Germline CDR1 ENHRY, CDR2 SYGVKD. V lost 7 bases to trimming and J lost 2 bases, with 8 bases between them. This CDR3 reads CAIMDSQETQYF. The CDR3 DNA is TGTGCCATCATGGACAGTCAAGAGACCCAGTACTTC.

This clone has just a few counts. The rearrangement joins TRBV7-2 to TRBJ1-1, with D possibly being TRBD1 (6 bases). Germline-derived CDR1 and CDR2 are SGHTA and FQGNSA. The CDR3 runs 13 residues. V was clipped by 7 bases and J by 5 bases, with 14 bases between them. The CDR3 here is CASTMTQGTEAFF. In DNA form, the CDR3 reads TGTGCCAGCACCATGACCCAGGGGACTGAAGCTTTCTTT.

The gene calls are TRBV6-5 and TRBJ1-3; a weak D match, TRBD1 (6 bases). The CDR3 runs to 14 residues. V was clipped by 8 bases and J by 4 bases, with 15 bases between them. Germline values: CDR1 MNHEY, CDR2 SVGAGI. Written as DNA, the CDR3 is TGTGCCAGCTGGGCAGGGGTAGAGGGAAACACCATATATTTT. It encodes CASWAGVEGNTIYF.